This T cell receptor beta chain is from a study of a mutant IDH1 vaccine in newly diagnosed glioma. As for time point: week 11, during vaccination. Doses comprised 300 ug of mutant IDH1 20-mer peptide each, plus topical imiquimod. The donors' diagnosis was new WHO grade 3 or 4 astrocytoma that was IDH1-mutant and ATRX-lost. The method was immunoSEQ multiplex PCR; TCRdb's version includes in-frame clones alone and lacks a portion of them. The data hold tens of thousands of clones, with under 90% observed a single time. This clone was counted a few times. What it binds is unknown. Trimming removed 4 bases from V and 4 bases from J, with 8 bases in between. Germline assignment: CDR1 MGHDK and CDR2 SYGVNS. This CDR3 has 13 residues.

The V gene is TRBV25-1, the J gene TRBJ1-5; possible D gene TRBD1, 5 bases. Sequenced here: PBMCs, sampled from a glioma patient whose treatment included an IDH1 peptide vaccine. The sequence was collected from a man aged 30 to 45 with glioma. This CDR3 reads CASSGGKNQPQHF. In DNA form, the CDR3 reads TGTGCCAGCAGTGGGGGCAAAAATCAGCCCCAGCATTTT.